The present T cell receptor (beta chain) was sequenced within a study of vaccination and CD4 T cells after COVID-19. Looking at the study overall: Sampling that followed vaccination took place a median about 75 days after dose two, within a range of 14 to 241. Stimulation used overlapping spike peptides from SARS-CoV-2, HCoV-NL63, HCoV-OC43 and HCoV-229E.

Germline loops: CDR1 MNHEY, CDR2 SMNVEV (reference sequence). V was pared by 5 bases and J by 0 bases, with 5 bases of the junction left unmatched. This CDR3 spans 15 amino acids. Treatment described: approximately 10-day PBMC culture with coronavirus spike peptide pools or control peptides (ViraFEST assay). CD4+ T cells were isolated by negative selection after about ten days of culture. In the case of this clonotype: Its antigen is not known.

The Oncomine TCR Beta short-read assay was applied to DNA of cultured CD4+ T cells. Each CDR3 protein gets one entry after TCRdb re-called the PCR reads with MiXCR. The repertoire holds 25,000 to 30,000 distinct CDR3 sequences, with less than 80% as singletons. Study-level results: It was observed that, in convalescent patients, a median around 85% of reactive clones arose only post-vaccination.

J is TRBJ1-2 and V is TRBV27, with 8 bases lining up with TRBD1. The sequencing here drew on CD4+ T cells from blood, cultured in vitro, taken after SARS-CoV-2 vaccination. This clonotype originated in a human donor who received a COVID-19 vaccine. CDR3 DNA: TGTGCCAGCAGTAGAGGGACAGGTGCTAACTATGGCTACACCTTC. Its translation is CASSRGTGANYGYTF.